A selection of T cell receptor beta chains follows, all from one sample in a study of blood T cell repertoires in COVID-19. The table came from immunoSEQ multiplex PCR; TCRdb's copy has only in-frame clones and leaves some out. The sample records 150,000 to 200,000 clones, about 89% being singletons. What was sequenced was peripheral blood. The origin of the receptors is a man between 40 and 49 years old with acute or convalescent COVID-19. The CDR3 runs from the conserved cysteine through the conserved F or W. The D gene is left open where the match is weak. Clone size, where shown, is once, few, many, or a class for clones that have expanded.

v_gene	d_gene	j_gene	abundance	CDR3aa	CDR3nt
TRBV6-2/TRBV6-3	.	TRBJ2-7	once	CASSYLPGSGGIYEQYF	TGTGCCAGCAGTTACCTCCCCGGTAGCGGTGGGATCTACGAGCAGTACTTC
TRBV5-1	TRBD1	TRBJ1-3	.	CASSLGPGQGVPLSGNTIYF	TGCGCCAGCAGCTTGGGGCCGGGACAGGGGGTGCCACTCTCTGGAAACACCATATATTTT
TRBV11-2	TRBD1	TRBJ2-5	.	CASSPGDRYQETQYF	TGTGCCAGCAGCCCAGGGGACAGATACCAAGAGACCCAGTACTTC
TRBV6-2/TRBV6-3	TRBD1	TRBJ1-1	.	CASSSRGRTNTEAFF	TGTGCCAGCAGTTCCAGGGGGCGGACGAACACTGAAGCTTTCTTT
TRBV4-1	TRBD1	TRBJ1-2	.	CASSQGGQDYGYTF	TGCGCCAGCAGCCAAGGGGGACAGGACTATGGCTACACCTTC
TRBV6-5	.	TRBJ2-7	.	CASRNTGSYEQYF	TGTGCCAGCAGAAATACAGGGAGCTACGAGCAGTACTTC
TRBV4-2	.	TRBJ2-7	.	CASSQERSYEQYF	TGTGCCAGCAGCCAAGAGAGGAGCTACGAGCAGTACTTC
TRBV10-2	TRBD1	TRBJ2-7	few	CASRTGTGVGKQYF	TGCGCCAGCCGGACCGGGACAGGGGTCGGGAAGCAGTACTTC
TRBV5-6	.	TRBJ2-7	few	CASSLDTSYEQYF	TGTGCCAGCAGCCTGGACACATCCTACGAGCAGTACTTC
TRBV2	TRBD1	TRBJ1-1	once	CASSENRGYTEAFF	TGTGCCAGCAGTGAGAACAGGGGGTACACTGAAGCTTTCTTT
TRBV7-2	.	TRBJ1-2	.	CASSLTGTLTGGYTF	TGTGCCAGCAGCTTAACAGGGACACTTACGGGGGGCTACACCTTC
TRBV27	.	TRBJ2-7	.	CATAGSSYEQYF	TGTGCCACTGCCGGGAGCTCCTACGAGCAGTACTTC
TRBV24-1	.	TRBJ2-3	.	CATSQTLLGTDTQYF	TGTGCCACCTCCCAGACCTTACTAGGCACAGATACGCAGTATTTT
TRBV4-1	.	TRBJ2-1	once	CASSQDTGGETFNEQFF	TGCGCCAGCAGCCAAGATACGGGCGGGGAAACCTTCAATGAGCAGTTCTTC
TRBV4-1	TRBD1	TRBJ1-1	once	CASSQDRVNTEAFF	TGCGCCAGCAGCCAGGACAGGGTGAACACTGAAGCTTTCTTT
TRBV5-5	TRBD1	TRBJ1-5	.	CASTPGQGDNQPQHF	TGTGCCAGCACCCCGGGACAGGGGGACAATCAGCCCCAGCATTTT
TRBV27	TRBD1	TRBJ1-6	.	CASSSLTGTGFNSPLHF	TGTGCCAGCAGTTCTCTTACTGGGACAGGGTTTAATTCACCCCTCCACTTT
TRBV5-1	TRBD1	TRBJ2-2	once	CASSPQMGQTNTGELFF	TGCGCCAGCAGCCCCCAGATGGGACAGACGAACACCGGGGAGCTGTTTTTT
TRBV28	.	TRBJ1-2	.	CASTSGTINYGYTF	TGTGCCAGCACCTCCGGGACAATCAACTATGGCTACACCTTC
TRBV7-2	.	TRBJ1-4	.	CASTPQAGRTNEKLFF	TGTGCCAGCACCCCCCAGGCGGGGAGAACTAATGAAAAACTGTTTTTT
TRBV6-5	TRBD1	TRBJ1-1	.	CASRQGKITEAFF	TGTGCCAGCAGACAGGGGAAGATCACTGAAGCTTTCTTT
TRBV9	.	TRBJ1-3	.	CASSVSEGTGNTIYF	TGTGCCAGCAGCGTATCTGAGGGAACTGGAAACACCATATATTTT
TRBV2	.	TRBJ2-7	.	CASSEVWQNSYEQYF	TGTGCCAGCAGTGAGGTGTGGCAGAACTCCTACGAGCAGTACTTC
TRBV6-2/TRBV6-3	.	TRBJ1-5	.	CASSHRRGATGVSNQPQHF	TGTGCCAGCAGCCACCGCCGGGGGGCCACGGGTGTTAGCAATCAGCCCCAGCATTTT
TRBV3-1/TRBV3-2	TRBD2	TRBJ2-1	.	CASSQESGGSYNEQFF	TGTGCCAGCAGCCAAGAATCGGGGGGGTCCTACAATGAGCAGTTCTTC
TRBV5-4	TRBD2	TRBJ2-5	once	CASSLDGTSGVETQYF	TGTGCCAGCAGCTTGGATGGGACTAGCGGGGTGGAGACCCAGTACTTC
TRBV5-1	.	TRBJ1-1	once	CASSRGGYEAFF	TGCGCCAGCAGCAGGGGGGGATATGAAGCTTTCTTT
TRBV27	TRBD1	TRBJ1-5	.	CASIVRQGAGQPQHF	TGTGCCAGCATAGTTCGCCAGGGGGCCGGGCAGCCCCAGCATTTT
TRBV19	TRBD1	TRBJ1-5	.	CASHYGQGVSGNQPQHF	TGTGCCAGTCATTATGGACAGGGTGTATCCGGCAATCAGCCCCAGCATTTT
TRBV4-3	.	TRBJ1-2	.	CASSLDRNYGYTF	TGCGCCAGCAGCCTTGACAGAAACTATGGCTACACCTTC
TRBV7-6	TRBD2	TRBJ2-1	few	CASSLDSLAGGYNEQFF	TGTGCCAGCAGCTTAGATAGTCTAGCGGGGGGTTACAATGAGCAGTTCTTC
TRBV18	TRBD1	TRBJ1-2	.	CASSPRTGSNYGYTF	TGTGCCAGCTCACCTCGGACAGGGTCGAACTATGGCTACACCTTC
TRBV19	TRBD1	TRBJ1-1	.	CASRASPGGTEAFF	TGTGCCAGTAGGGCGAGCCCAGGGGGCACTGAAGCTTTCTTT
TRBV21-1	.	TRBJ1-1	.	CASNNDKEAFF	TGTGCCAGCAACAATGACAAGGAAGCTTTCTTT
TRBV9	TRBD2	TRBJ2-1	.	CASSASLAGAYNEQFF	TGTGCCAGCAGCGCAAGTCTTGCGGGGGCCTACAATGAGCAGTTCTTC
TRBV19	TRBD1	TRBJ2-1	few	CASSPTGLNEQFF	TGTGCCAGTAGCCCGACAGGGTTGAATGAGCAGTTCTTC
TRBV11-2	.	TRBJ1-1	.	CASSPKRGTEAFF	TGTGCCAGCAGCCCCAAAAGGGGAACTGAAGCTTTCTTT
TRBV20-1	.	TRBJ1-1	.	CSAGRAEAFF	TGCAGTGCTGGCAGGGCTGAAGCTTTCTTT
TRBV6-1	.	TRBJ1-2	.	CASSEFPRGYTF	TGTGCCAGCAGTGAATTCCCCAGGGGCTACACCTTC
TRBV19	.	TRBJ1-5	.	CASSTRGDQPQHF	TGTGCCAGTAGTACCAGGGGCGACCAGCCCCAGCATTTT
TRBV7-9	TRBD2	TRBJ2-1	.	CASTGGTSGAYNEQFF	TGTGCCAGCACCGGGGGGACTAGCGGGGCATACAATGAGCAGTTCTTC
TRBV30	TRBD1	TRBJ2-7	.	CAWERTGYEQYF	TGTGCCTGGGAAAGGACAGGGTACGAGCAGTACTTC
TRBV2	.	TRBJ1-2	once	CASKSGTGYGYTF	TGTGCCAGCAAGAGCGGCACGGGCTATGGCTACACCTTC
TRBV7-2	.	TRBJ1-6	.	CASSLVIRGNSPLHF	TGTGCCAGCAGCTTAGTCATCAGGGGAAATTCACCCCTCCACTTT
TRBV5-1	.	TRBJ2-2	.	CASSLVSAGLTGELFF	TGCGCCAGCAGCTTGGTCAGCGCAGGGCTCACCGGGGAGCTGTTTTTT
TRBV2	TRBD1	TRBJ1-4	.	CASSKQGVANEKLFF	TGTGCCAGCAGCAAACAGGGGGTCGCTAATGAAAAACTGTTTTTT
TRBV7-2	TRBD2	TRBJ2-1	.	CASSLSPGGPGEQFF	TGTGCCAGCAGCTTATCCCCGGGGGGGCCCGGCGAGCAGTTCTTC
TRBV2	.	TRBJ1-1	.	CASSEPGGNTEAFF	TGTGCCAGCAGTGAACCCGGGGGGAACACTGAAGCTTTCTTT
TRBV28	.	TRBJ2-1	few	CAGQRGTEQFF	TGTGCCGGACAAAGGGGGACAGAGCAGTTCTTC
TRBV6-5	.	TRBJ1-2	.	CATQGQVRGYGYTF	TGTGCCACGCAGGGACAAGTTCGCGGCTATGGCTACACCTTC
TRBV11-2	TRBD1	TRBJ2-4	.	CASSSKTAGTGAAIQYF	TGTGCCAGCAGCTCCAAAACGGCCGGGACAGGGGCCGCCATTCAGTACTTC
TRBV7-2	TRBD2	TRBJ2-1	.	CASSSSEGGGSAYNEQFF	TGTGCCAGCAGCTCCTCTGAGGGCGGGGGGTCGGCTTACAATGAGCAGTTCTTC
TRBV6-5	.	TRBJ2-5	.	CASREFAQYF	TGTGCCAGCAGAGAGTTTGCCCAGTACTTC
TRBV2	.	TRBJ1-3	.	CASSNGRASSGNTIYF	TGTGCCAGCAGTAACGGCAGGGCCAGCTCTGGAAACACCATATATTTT